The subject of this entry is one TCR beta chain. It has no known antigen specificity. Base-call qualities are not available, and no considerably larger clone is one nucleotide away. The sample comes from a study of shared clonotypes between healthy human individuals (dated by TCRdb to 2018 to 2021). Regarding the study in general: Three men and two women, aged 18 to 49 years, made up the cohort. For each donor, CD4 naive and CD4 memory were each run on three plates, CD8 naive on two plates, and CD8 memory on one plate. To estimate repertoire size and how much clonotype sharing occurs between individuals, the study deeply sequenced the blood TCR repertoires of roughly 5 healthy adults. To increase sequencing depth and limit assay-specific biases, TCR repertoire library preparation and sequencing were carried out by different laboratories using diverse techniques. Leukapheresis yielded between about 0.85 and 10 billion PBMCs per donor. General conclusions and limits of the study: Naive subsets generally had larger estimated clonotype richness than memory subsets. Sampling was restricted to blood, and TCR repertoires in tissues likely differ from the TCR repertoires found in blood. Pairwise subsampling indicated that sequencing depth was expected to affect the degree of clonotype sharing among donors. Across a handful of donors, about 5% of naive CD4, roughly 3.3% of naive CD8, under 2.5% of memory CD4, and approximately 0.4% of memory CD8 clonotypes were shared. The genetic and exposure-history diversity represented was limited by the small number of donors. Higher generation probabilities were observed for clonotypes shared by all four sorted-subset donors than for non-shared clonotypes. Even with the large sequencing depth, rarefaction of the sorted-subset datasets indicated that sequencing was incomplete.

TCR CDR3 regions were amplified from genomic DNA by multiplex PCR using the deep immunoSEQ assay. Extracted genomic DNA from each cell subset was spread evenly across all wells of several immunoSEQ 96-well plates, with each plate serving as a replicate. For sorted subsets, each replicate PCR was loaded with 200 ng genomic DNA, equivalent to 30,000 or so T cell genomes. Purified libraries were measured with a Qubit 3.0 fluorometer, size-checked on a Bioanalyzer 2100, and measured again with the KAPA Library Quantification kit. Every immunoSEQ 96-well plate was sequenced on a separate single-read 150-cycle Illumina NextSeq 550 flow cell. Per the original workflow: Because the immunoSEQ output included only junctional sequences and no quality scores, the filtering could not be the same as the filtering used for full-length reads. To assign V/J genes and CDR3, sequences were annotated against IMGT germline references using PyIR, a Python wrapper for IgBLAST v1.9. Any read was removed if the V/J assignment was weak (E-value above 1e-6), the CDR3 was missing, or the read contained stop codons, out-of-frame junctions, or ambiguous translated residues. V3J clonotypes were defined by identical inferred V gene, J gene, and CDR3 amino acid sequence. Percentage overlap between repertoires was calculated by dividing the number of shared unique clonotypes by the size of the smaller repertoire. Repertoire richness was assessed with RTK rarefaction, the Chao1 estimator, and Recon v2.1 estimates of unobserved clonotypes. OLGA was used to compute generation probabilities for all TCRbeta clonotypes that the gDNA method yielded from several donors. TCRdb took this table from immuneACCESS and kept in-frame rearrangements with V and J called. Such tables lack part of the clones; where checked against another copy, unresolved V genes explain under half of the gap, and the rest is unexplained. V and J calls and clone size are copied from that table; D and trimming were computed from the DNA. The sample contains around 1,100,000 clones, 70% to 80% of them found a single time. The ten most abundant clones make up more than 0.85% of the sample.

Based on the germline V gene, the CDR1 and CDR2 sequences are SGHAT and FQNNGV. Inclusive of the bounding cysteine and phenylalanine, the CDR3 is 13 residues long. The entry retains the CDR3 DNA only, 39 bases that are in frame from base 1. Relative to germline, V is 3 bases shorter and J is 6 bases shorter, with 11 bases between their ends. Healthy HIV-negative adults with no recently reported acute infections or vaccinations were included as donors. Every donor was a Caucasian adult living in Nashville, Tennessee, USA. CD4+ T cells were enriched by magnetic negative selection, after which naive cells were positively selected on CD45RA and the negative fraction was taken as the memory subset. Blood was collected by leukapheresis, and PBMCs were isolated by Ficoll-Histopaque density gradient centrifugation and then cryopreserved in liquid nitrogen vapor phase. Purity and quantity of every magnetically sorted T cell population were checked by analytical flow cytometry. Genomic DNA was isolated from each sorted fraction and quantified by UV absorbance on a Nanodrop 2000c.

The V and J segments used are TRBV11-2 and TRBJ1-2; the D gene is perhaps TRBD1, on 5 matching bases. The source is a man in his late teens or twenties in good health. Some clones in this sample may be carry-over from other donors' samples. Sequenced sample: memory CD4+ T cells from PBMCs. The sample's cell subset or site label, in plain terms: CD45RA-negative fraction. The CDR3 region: CASSFRVSDGYTF. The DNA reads TGTGCCAGCAGCTTCAGGGTTAGCGATGGCTACACCTTC.